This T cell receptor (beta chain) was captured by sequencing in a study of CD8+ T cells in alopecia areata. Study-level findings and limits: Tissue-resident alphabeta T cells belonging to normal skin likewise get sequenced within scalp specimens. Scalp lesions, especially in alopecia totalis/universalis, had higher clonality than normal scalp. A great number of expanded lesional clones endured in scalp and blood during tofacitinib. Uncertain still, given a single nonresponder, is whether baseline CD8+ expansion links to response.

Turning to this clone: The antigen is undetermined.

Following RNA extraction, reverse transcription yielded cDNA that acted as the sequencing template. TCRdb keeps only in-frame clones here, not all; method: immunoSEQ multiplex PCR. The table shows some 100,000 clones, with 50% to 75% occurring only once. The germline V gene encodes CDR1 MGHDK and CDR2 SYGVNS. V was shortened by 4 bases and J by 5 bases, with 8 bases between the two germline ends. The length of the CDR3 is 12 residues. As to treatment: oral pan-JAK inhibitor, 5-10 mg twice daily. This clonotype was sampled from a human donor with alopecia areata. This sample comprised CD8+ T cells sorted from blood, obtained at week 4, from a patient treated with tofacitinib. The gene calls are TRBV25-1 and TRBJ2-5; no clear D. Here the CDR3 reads CASSGLGETQYF. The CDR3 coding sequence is TGTGCCAGCAGTGGTCTGGGGGAGACCCAGTACTTC.